This T cell receptor beta chain was profiled in a study of blood T cell repertoires in COVID-19. Study context: Donors in Cohort 3 counted as recovered after two negative PCRs, clearance, or symptom resolution. In each case, the material was cDNA or gDNA derived from T cells, B-cell-depleted T cells, or PBMCs.

The study assigned cohorts using participant-reported clinical history. In the study's own analysis: Amplification from reference gene primers served as the basis for estimated nucleated cell counts. Generated by immunoSEQ multiplex PCR, the TCRdb table keeps only in-frame clones and is missing some. That table gives V, J and clone size, and the DNA gave D and trimming. The sample consists of 200,000 to 250,000 clones, roughly nine tenths of them appearing once. This CDR3 contains 17 residues. CDR1 and CDR2 (germline): KGHSH, LQKENI. Deletions cut 0 bases from V and 1 base from J, with 16 bases between.

The sequence was collected from a woman between 50 and 59 years old in a cohort exposed to, infected with or recovered from COVID-19 (not recorded which). The chain combines TRBV18 with TRBJ2-7; weak D call: TRBD1 (5 bases). The sample taken for sequencing was PBMCs or T cells enriched from blood (not recorded which). This CDR3 reads CASSPPFLTGHSYEQYF. In DNA, the CDR3 is TGTGCCAGCTCACCACCTTTTCTCACAGGCCATTCCTACGAGCAGTACTTC.